The 16 T cell receptor beta chains presented below share a single source sample, sequenced in a study of blood T cell repertoires in COVID-19. This table comes from immunoSEQ multiplex PCR, and its TCRdb copy is limited to in-frame clones, with some not included. The sample shows roughly 220,000 clones, around nine tenths of them seen only once. The specimen was PBMCs or T cells enriched from blood (not recorded which). The receptors come from a woman aged 50 to 65 with acute COVID-19.

This chain links TRBV30 with TRBJ2-1; TRBD1 matches at 10 bases. Trimming cost V 3 bases and J 8 bases; bases outside gene matches: 7. CDR1 GTSNPN and CDR2 SVGIG come from the germline V gene (reference sequence). CDR3 length equals 14 residues. The CDR3 sequence is CAWSGTGEVDEQFF. Written as DNA, the CDR3 is TGTGCCTGGAGCGGGACAGGGGAGGTGGATGAGCAGTTCTTC.

Turning to this clone: In the same sample, other DNA sequences code for this CDR3. This chain connects TRBV19 to TRBJ2-1; TRBD1 is a possible D gene (6 bases). The germline CDR1 and CDR2 sequences are LNHDA and SQIVND (reference sequence). This CDR3 is 13 amino acids long. Trimming shortened V by 3 bases and J by 5 bases, and 8 bases separated the two germline ends. The CDR3 coding sequence is TGTGCCAGTAGTATCGGACAGAACAATGAGCAGTTCTTC. It yields the protein CASSIGQNNEQFF.

V usage is TRBV3-1 (or the pseudogene TRBV3-2) and J usage is TRBJ2-3; possible D gene TRBD2, 6 bases. This CDR3 comprises 16 residues. Germline CDR1 is LGHDT and CDR2 is YNNKEL (reference sequence). The V end lost 1 base, the J end lost 6 bases, and 17 bases lay between the germline ends. The CDR3 DNA follows: TGTGCCAGCAGCCAAGTGGGGACTGCGTTATGGGATACGCAGTATTTT. It translates to CASSQVGTALWDTQYF.

The rearrangement links TRBV28 to TRBJ2-7; 7 nucleotides match TRBD1. CDR1 and CDR2 (germline): MDHEN, SYDVKM. V shed 3 bases, J shed 2 bases, and the junction held 4 bases outside the gene matches. This CDR3 region has 14 residues. This chain's CDR3 is CASSFPGTAYEQYF. For the CDR3, the DNA is TGTGCCAGCAGTTTCCCCGGGACAGCCTACGAGCAGTACTTC.

The genes are TRBV28 and TRBJ1-2; no firm D call. Germline CDR1 MDHEN, CDR2 SYDVKM. Trimming stripped 4 bases from V and 2 bases from J, with 11 bases between. The CDR3 has 14 amino acids. CDR3 protein: CASSSTVSNYGYTF. CDR3 sequence (DNA): TGTGCCAGCAGTTCAACGGTGTCGAACTATGGCTACACCTTC.

This chain uses TRBV6-1 with TRBJ1-2; D possibly corresponds to TRBD1 (6 bases). Trimming removed 2 bases at V and 4 bases at J, with 17 bases between. Germline V gene data show CDR1 as MNHNS and CDR2 as SASEGT. This CDR3 spans 16 amino acids. CDR3 protein: CASSELVRGSLYGYTF. The CDR3 DNA sequence: TGTGCCAGCAGTGAACTAGTAAGGGGGTCTCTCTATGGCTACACCTTC.

The chain's CDR3 is CASRGQGRDTQYF. For the CDR3, the DNA is TGTGCCAGCAGAGGACAGGGCCGAGATACGCAGTATTTT. The chain recombines TRBV28 with TRBJ2-3; TRBD1 matches at 8 bases. Germline lookup yields CDR1 MDHEN and CDR2 SYDVKM. The CDR3 is 13 amino acids. V lost 6 bases to trimming and J lost 5 bases; unmatched junction nucleotides: 4.

The genes are TRBV13 and TRBJ2-7; 9 nucleotides line up with TRBD1. In germline, CDR1 is PRHDT, CDR2 FYEKMQ (reference sequence). Trimming took 3 bases from V and 3 from J; bases not matched to a gene: 6. The CDR3 has 15 residues. In nucleotides, the CDR3 is TGTGCCAGCAGCTTCCAGGGACAGGGCGGCTACGAGCAGTACTTC. Amino acid sequence: CASSFQGQGGYEQYF.

As DNA, the CDR3 is TGCAGCGTTGAACGGGGTTCTGGAAACACCATATATTTT. It yields the protein CSVERGSGNTIYF. The genes are TRBV29-1 and TRBJ1-3; D not resolved. Trimming took off 2 bases at V and 1 base at J, with 6 bases between the two ends. The CDR3 totals 13 residues. The germline CDR1 and CDR2 sequences are SQVTM and ANQGSEA.

The rearrangement joins TRBV7-3 to TRBJ1-1; unclear D gene. The ends were cut back, 6 bases at V and 1 base at J, with 9 bases in the middle. This CDR3 is built from 13 residues. The germline gives CDR1 SGHTA, CDR2 FQGTGA. CDR3 sequence (DNA): TGTGCCAGCAGTCCCCTCAGGAACACTGAAGCTTTCTTT. This translates into CASSPLRNTEAFF.

The chain links TRBV2 to TRBJ2-1; tentative D call: TRBD1 (6 bases). CDR3 length equals 13 residues. Germline loops: CDR1 SNHLY, CDR2 FYNNEI. Trimming left V 10 bases short and J 9 bases short, with 19 bases between. The CDR3 region is CATTNYRVGEQFF. The CDR3 DNA follows: TGTGCCACCACGAATTACAGGGTTGGTGAGCAGTTCTTC.

The chain couples TRBV7-2 to TRBJ2-1, with D possibly TRBD1 on 5 matching bases. Germline values: CDR1 SGHTA, CDR2 FQGNSA. The length of the CDR3 is 16 residues. V gave up 1 base and J gave up 5 bases, with 15 bases separating them. CDR3 loop: CASSLVAGLSDNEQFF. The CDR3 DNA follows: TGTGCCAGCAGCTTAGTAGCAGGGTTATCAGACAATGAGCAGTTCTTC.

The chain couples TRBV6-2 or TRBV6-3 to TRBJ2-2, with TRBD2 matching 14 bases. The CDR3 spans 17 residues. The germline V gene encodes CDR1 MNHEY and CDR2 SVGEGT. V trimming: 5 bases; J trimming: 1 base; junction bases outside the gene matches: 3. CDR3 coding DNA: TGTGCCAGCAGTGGGGGACTAGCGGGGGTGAACACCGGGGAGCTGTTTTTT. It codes for CASSGGLAGVNTGELFF.

V is TRBV7-9 and J is TRBJ2-4, with TRBD1 identical over 9 bases. Trimming at V came to 5 bases and at J to 6 bases, leaving 8 bases not matched to a gene. CDR1 SEHNR and CDR2 FQNEAQ come from the germline V gene (reference sequence). The CDR3 consists of 15 residues. The CDR3, as DNA: TGTGCCAGCAGCGGGCAACCGGGACAGGGAAACATTCAGTACTTC. Protein: CASSGQPGQGNIQYF.

The gene calls are TRBV9 and TRBJ1-1; D unclear. Deletions cut 1 base from V and 7 bases from J, with 8 bases between. There are 12 residues in the CDR3. CDR1 is SGDLS and CDR2 is YYNGEE in the germline V gene. CDR3 in DNA: TGTGCCAGCAGCGTAAGCAATGATGAAGCTTTCTTT. Translated, it gives CASSVSNDEAFF.

V usage is TRBV6-2 or TRBV6-3 and J usage is TRBJ2-3; 11 bases map to TRBD2. The CDR3 is made up of 15 amino acids. The trim removed 5 bases at V and 5 bases at J, leaving 6 bases unmatched. Looked up from germline, CDR1 is MNHEY and CDR2 is SVGEGT. CDR3 in DNA: TGTGCCAGCAGTAAACCGGGACTAGCGGTAGATACGCAGTATTTT. It yields the protein CASSKPGLAVDTQYF.